A selection of T cell receptor beta chains follows, all from one sample in a study of blood T cell repertoires in COVID-19. The table came from immunoSEQ multiplex PCR; TCRdb's copy has only in-frame clones and leaves some out. The table includes 240,000 or so clones, approximately 86% detected once. The sequencing input was PBMCs or T cells enriched from blood (not recorded which). These receptors originate from a woman aged 35 to 49 with acute COVID-19. Both conserved end residues are part of each CDR3. D genes are given only for firm matches. A row's size may be missing; if present it is once, few, many or a size class.

TRBD2	TRBV11-2	TRBJ2-7	18	NA	CASSRLLEGLAGAYEQYF	TGTGCCAGCAGCAGATTATTGGAGGGGCTAGCGGGAGCCTACGAGCAGTACTTC
TRBD1	TRBV28	TRBJ1-6	14	NA	CASKTGQGNSPLHF	TGTGCCAGCAAAACAGGACAGGGGAACTCACCCCTCCACTTT
TRBD1	TRBV7-2	TRBJ1-2	13	NA	CASSSRTGGGYTF	TGTGCCAGCAGCTCCAGGACAGGAGGTGGCTACACCTTC
NA	TRBV30	TRBJ2-4	14	NA	CAWSRTDIQNIQYF	TGTGCCTGGAGCCGGACTGATATTCAAAACATTCAGTACTTC
TRBD1	TRBV6-5	TRBJ2-7	13	NA	CASRYGTAYEQYF	TGTGCCAGCAGATACGGGACAGCCTACGAGCAGTACTTC
NA	TRBV20-1	TRBJ1-1	11	NA	CSARLVSGTFF	TGCAGTGCTAGATTGGTGTCAGGAACTTTCTTT
NA	TRBV5-4	TRBJ2-5	14	NA	CASSFTGREETQYF	TGTGCCAGCAGCTTTACAGGGAGGGAAGAGACCCAGTACTTC
NA	TRBV7-2	TRBJ1-2	13	NA	CASSSRTGSGYTF	TGTGCCAGCAGCTCTCGAACAGGTTCTGGCTACACCTTC
NA	TRBV27	TRBJ2-7	17	NA	CASYDTSGLAPSYEQYF	TGTGCCAGCTATGACACCTCTGGTCTAGCTCCATCGTACGAGCAGTACTTC
NA	TRBV3-1/TRBV3-2	TRBJ2-2	15	NA	CASSQLLVKPGELFF	TGTGCCAGCAGCCAACTACTCGTAAAGCCCGGGGAGCTGTTTTTT
TRBD2	TRBV5-1	TRBJ2-1	13	NA	CASSSTSVLEQFF	TGCGCCAGCAGCTCGACTAGCGTCCTTGAGCAGTTCTTC
NA	TRBV19	TRBJ2-1	13	NA	CASRAAGVNEQFF	TGTGCCAGTAGGGCGGCAGGGGTCAATGAGCAGTTCTTC
TRBD1	TRBV10-3	TRBJ2-1	14	NA	CATVRGQGSNEQFF	TGTGCCACAGTGCGGGGACAGGGATCGAATGAGCAGTTCTTC
NA	TRBV9	TRBJ2-1	15	NA	CASTEASGSYNEQFF	TGTGCCAGCACCGAAGCATCGGGCTCCTACAATGAGCAGTTCTTC
NA	TRBV5-4	TRBJ2-7	13	once	CASSNQGGAEQYF	TGTGCCAGCAGCAATCAAGGGGGGGCCGAGCAGTACTTC
NA	TRBV18	TRBJ1-2	14	NA	CASSPTGQNYGYTF	TGTGCCAGCTCACCAACAGGACAAAACTATGGCTACACCTTC
TRBD2	TRBV3-1/TRBV3-2	TRBJ2-1	18	NA	CASSQRTIAGGINNEQFF	TGTGCCAGCAGCCAAAGGACAATAGCGGGAGGTATCAACAATGAGCAGTTCTTC
TRBD1	TRBV27	TRBJ2-7	13	NA	CASSKDRVYEQYF	TGTGCCAGCAGTAAGGACAGGGTGTACGAGCAGTACTTC
NA	TRBV18	TRBJ1-1	15	NA	CASSSQANTNTEAFF	TGTGCCAGCTCATCCCAGGCGAACACCAATACTGAAGCTTTCTTT
NA	TRBV7-3	TRBJ2-1	13	NA	CASSTSGGNEQFF	TGTGCCAGCAGCACATCCGGGGGCAATGAGCAGTTCTTC
TRBD2	TRBV24-1	TRBJ2-7	15	NA	CATSDPTSGIYEQYF	TGTGCCACCAGTGACCCGACTAGCGGGATCTACGAGCAGTACTTC
NA	TRBV3-1/TRBV3-2	TRBJ2-7	15	NA	CASSQDWSGAYEQYF	TGTGCCAGCAGCCAAGATTGGTCGGGTGCCTACGAGCAGTACTTC
NA	TRBV4-2	TRBJ2-1	16	NA	CASSHDRESSYNEQFF	TGTGCCAGCAGCCATGACCGGGAGAGCTCCTACAATGAGCAGTTCTTC
NA	TRBV7-3	TRBJ1-6	13	NA	CASSLLRRSPLHF	TGTGCCAGCAGCTTATTACGGAGGTCACCCCTCCACTTT
TRBD2	TRBV28	TRBJ2-3	20	NA	CASSLHTLTSGSINTDTQYF	TGTGCCAGCAGTTTGCACACCTTGACTAGCGGGAGTATCAACACAGATACGCAGTATTTT
NA	TRBV7-9	TRBJ1-1	13	NA	CASSPGGYTEAFF	TGTGCCAGCAGCCCCGGGGGATACACTGAAGCTTTCTTT
NA	TRBV6-1	TRBJ1-4	15	NA	CASSEVFATNEKLFF	TGTGCCAGCAGTGAAGTTTTCGCAACTAATGAAAAACTGTTTTTT
TRBD1	TRBV3-1/TRBV3-2	TRBJ1-2	13	NA	CASSPRTGDGYTF	TGTGCCAGCAGCCCGAGGACAGGGGATGGCTACACCTTC
TRBD1	TRBV4-2	TRBJ1-2	15	once	CASSQPGQGADGYTF	TGTGCCAGCAGCCAACCGGGACAGGGGGCCGATGGCTACACCTTC
NA	TRBV5-4	TRBJ1-1	15	NA	CASSWGETFSTEAFF	TGTGCCAGCAGCTGGGGGGAGACATTTTCCACTGAAGCTTTCTTT
NA	TRBV7-9	TRBJ2-1	15	few	CASTKTGFTYNEQFF	TGTGCCAGCACCAAGACTGGTTTTACCTACAATGAGCAGTTCTTC
TRBD2	TRBV19	TRBJ2-1	17	NA	CASSIALLAGGINEQFF	TGTGCCAGTAGTATAGCCCTACTAGCGGGAGGAATCAATGAGCAGTTCTTC
TRBD2	TRBV7-8	TRBJ2-1	17	NA	CASSLKVRLAEYNEQFF	TGTGCCAGCAGCTTAAAGGTCCGGCTAGCGGAGTACAATGAGCAGTTCTTC
TRBD1	TRBV18	TRBJ1-5	13	once	CASSGQGNQPQHF	TGTGCCAGCTCTGGACAGGGTAATCAGCCCCAGCATTTT
NA	TRBV25-1	TRBJ2-3	13	NA	CASRTDITDTQYF	TGTGCCAGCAGGACAGATATCACAGATACGCAGTATTTT
TRBD1	TRBV5-1	TRBJ1-1	16	NA	CASSGPGQGTGAEAFF	TGCGCCAGCAGCGGTCCGGGACAGGGTACAGGGGCTGAAGCTTTCTTT
NA	TRBV9	TRBJ1-3	15	NA	CASSAGEREADTIYF	TGTGCCAGCAGCGCCGGTGAGAGGGAAGCGGACACCATATATTTT